This entry lists 17 T cell receptor beta chains sequenced from one sample in a study of Ad26.COV2.S vaccination and SARS-CoV-2 variants. Treatment reported: around 19 received Ad26.COV2.S at low or high dose, single or two shots; 5 received placebo; per-sample allocation not given. Sample collection was performed on day 63 after the first vaccine or placebo injection. Sequenced by immunoSEQ multiplex PCR; TCRdb stores in-frame clones only, minus some. This sample has around 340,000 clones; 88% occur once, and the top ten carry around 5.8%. Sequenced material: peripheral blood, taken in a trial of Ad26.COV2.S vaccine versus placebo. These receptors all come from a person between 18 and 65 years old who received the Ad26.COV2.S COVID-19 vaccine or a placebo.

The rearrangement joins TRBV11-3 to TRBJ2-2; perhaps TRBD2 as D (5 bases). CDR3 length: 15 residues. V lost 2 bases and J 8 bases, leaving 15 bases between the germline ends. Germline V gene data show CDR1 as SGHNT and CDR2 as YENEEA. Written as DNA, the CDR3 is TGTGCCAGCAGCTTAAATGGACTTCTATTAGGGGAGCTGTTTTTT. It translates to CASSLNGLLLGELFF. Full variable domain (outside the CDR3, taken from reference TRBV11-3 and TRBJ2-2): EAGVVQSPRYKIIEKKQPVAFWCNPISGHNTLYWYLQNLGQGPELLIRYENEEAVDDSQLPKDRFSAERLKGVDSTLKIQPAELGDSAVYLCASSLNGLLLGELFFGEGSRLTVL.

V usage is TRBV7-2 and J usage is TRBJ2-3; 9 nucleotides match TRBD2. The trim removed 3 bases at V and 1 base at J, leaving 5 bases unmatched. This CDR3 has 16 amino acids. Germline CDR1 SGHTA, CDR2 FQGNSA. The CDR3 here is CASSLGLAKGTDTQYF. CDR3 nucleotides: TGTGCCAGCAGCTTGGGACTAGCAAAGGGCACAGATACGCAGTATTTT.

The chain has TRBV5-8 and TRBJ1-2; maybe TRBD1 (6 bases). V lost 1 base to trimming and J lost 4 bases, with 17 bases between them. The CDR3 covers 16 residues. The germline gives CDR1 SGHTS, CDR2 YDEGEE. CDR3 sequence (DNA): TGTGCCAGCAGCTTGTCGGGGCAGGGGTTAGGCTATGGCTACACCTTC. Its protein is CASSLSGQGLGYGYTF.

V and J are TRBV5-5 and TRBJ2-7, with 10 nucleotides matching TRBD1. Trimming cost V 1 base and J 4 bases; bases outside gene matches: 8. Germline values: CDR1 SGHKS, CDR2 YYEKEE (reference sequence). The CDR3 has 16 amino acids. The CDR3 spells CASSLIAGTGVYEQYF. The CDR3 nucleotides are TGTGCCAGCAGCTTGATCGCCGGGACAGGGGTATACGAGCAGTACTTC.

The gene calls are TRBV11-1 and TRBJ2-1; 12 bases fit TRBD2. CDR3 length: 16 amino acids. J lost 1 base, V lost 3 bases, and 1 base had no gene match. Per the germline V gene, CDR1 is SGHAT and CDR2 is FQDESV (reference sequence). The CDR3 here is CASSLTSGGSYNEQFF. The CDR3, as DNA: TGTGCCAGCAGCTTGACTAGCGGGGGTTCCTACAATGAGCAGTTCTTC.

This clone was seen just once. The CDR3 region is CASIGQGAVRTGELFF. CDR3 DNA sequence: TGTGCCAGCATTGGACAGGGGGCAGTTAGGACCGGGGAGCTGTTTTTT. The chain uses TRBV27 and TRBJ2-2; 11 positions agree with TRBD1. The J segment lost 5 bases and the V segment lost 7 bases, leaving 9 bases of the junction unmatched. The CDR3 loop spans 16 amino acids. CDR1 and CDR2 (germline): MNHEY, SMNVEV (reference sequence).

The CDR3 sequence is CSASYDSLTTDTQYF. Here the CDR3 DNA reads TGCAGTGCTAGTTACGACAGTCTAACTACAGATACGCAGTATTTT. The chain employs TRBV20-1 and TRBJ2-3; D perhaps matches TRBD1 (5 bases). V was shortened by 3 bases and J by 3 bases, with 16 bases between the two germline ends. This CDR3 is 15 amino acids long. CDR1 is DFQATT and CDR2 is SNEGSKA in the germline V gene (reference sequence).

V gene TRBV30 combines with J gene TRBJ1-1; perhaps TRBD1 as D (5 bases). CDR1 GTSNPN and CDR2 SVGIG come from the germline V gene (reference sequence). There are 14 residues in the CDR3. Trimming shortened V by 4 bases and J by 6 bases, and 18 bases separated the two germline ends. The CDR3 coding sequence is TGTGCCTGGACCAAAGGGGTCCTGGGGCCTGAAGCTTTCTTT. This sequence encodes CAWTKGVLGPEAFF. The complete variable domain, with remaining parts taken from reference TRBV30 and TRBJ1-1, reads SQTIHQWPATLVQPVGSPLSLECTVEGTSNPNLYWYRQAAGRGLQLLFYSVGIGQISSEVPQNLSASRPQDRQFILSSKKLLLSDSGFYLCAWTKGVLGPEAFFGQGTRLTVV.

V gene TRBV5-1 combines with J gene TRBJ2-3; 14 bases match TRBD2. Trimming took 6 bases from V and 3 from J; bases not matched to a gene: 6. Germline CDR1 reads SGHRS; CDR2 reads YFSETQ. The CDR3 is made up of 16 amino acids. As DNA, the CDR3 is TGCGCCAGCACTTCGACTAGCGGGGGGGCAACAGATACGCAGTATTTT. This gives the protein CASTSTSGGATDTQYF. Full variable domain (missing parts from reference TRBV5-1 and TRBJ2-3): KAGVTQTPRYLIKTRGQQVTLSCSPISGHRSVSWYQQTPGQGLQFLFEYFSETQRNKGNFPGRFSGRQFSNSRSEMNVSTLELGDSALYLCASTSTSGGATDTQYFGPGTRLTVL.

This clone has a single count. The chain couples TRBV7-8 to TRBJ1-5, with TRBD1 as a possible D gene (5 bases). V dropped 4 bases and J dropped 4 bases, with 11 bases sitting between them. CDR3 length equals 14 residues. Looked up from germline, CDR1 is SGHVS and CDR2 is FQNEAQ. The CDR3 sequence: CASSSPGQNQPQHF. The CDR3 DNA is TGTGCCAGCAGCTCCCCGGGGCAGAATCAGCCCCAGCATTTT.

V and J are TRBV7-3 and TRBJ1-1, with 7 positions matching TRBD1. The CDR3 covers 15 residues. Germline CDR1 is SGHTA and CDR2 is FQGTGA. J lost 8 bases, V lost 4 bases, and 13 bases had no gene match. The CDR3 DNA follows: TGTGCCAGCAGCTCGCGGACAGGTTCGCACCCCGAAGCTTTCTTT. Its protein product is CASSSRTGSHPEAFF.

The chain couples TRBV28 to TRBJ1-1, with 9 bases fitting TRBD1. J gave up 5 bases and V 2 bases, and 6 bases lay outside the gene matches. This CDR3 region has 15 residues. Germline values: CDR1 MDHEN, CDR2 SYDVKM. CDR3: CASSLPGQGETEAFF. The DNA of the CDR3 is TGTGCCAGCAGTTTACCGGGACAGGGTGAAACTGAAGCTTTCTTT.

The chain uses TRBV6-2 or TRBV6-3 and TRBJ2-1, with no clear D. This CDR3 comprises 12 residues. Trimming shortened V by 4 bases and J by 4 bases, and 5 bases separated the two germline ends. Germline V gene lookup returns CDR1 MNHEY and CDR2 SVGEGT. CDR3 sequence reads: CASSSGYNEQFF. In DNA form, the CDR3 reads TGTGCCAGCAGTTCCGGTTACAATGAGCAGTTCTTC.

The genes are TRBV7-8 and TRBJ1-5; D perhaps matches TRBD1 (5 bases). There are 17 residues in the CDR3. Trimming pared 1 base from V and 0 bases from J, leaving 13 bases between. CDR1 is SGHVS and CDR2 is FQNEAQ in the germline V gene. For the CDR3, the DNA is TGTGCCAGCAGCTTAGGAATAGGGGTAAATAGCAATCAGCCCCAGCATTTT. Translating gives CASSLGIGVNSNQPQHF.

This clone was found once. The rearrangement links TRBV27 to TRBJ2-1; D could derive from TRBD1 or TRBD2 (7 bases each). The V gene lost 5 bases and the J gene lost 6 bases, with 26 bases spanning the gap. Germline loops: CDR1 MNHEY, CDR2 SMNVEV (reference sequence). The length of the CDR3 is 18 residues. The CDR3: CASSPRGGGLLMGNEQFF. DNA for the CDR3: TGTGCCAGCAGTCCCAGGGGGGGAGGTTTATTGATGGGCAATGAGCAGTTCTTC.

This chain links TRBV6-1 with TRBJ2-1, with 12 bases fitting TRBD2. Per the germline V gene, CDR1 is MNHNS and CDR2 is SASEGT. The V gene end was trimmed by 0 bases and the J gene end by 7 bases; junction bases not matched to a gene: 7. The CDR3 covers 17 residues. Written as DNA, the CDR3 is TGTGCCAGCAGTGAAGCGGCCCTAGCGGGAGGGGGTAATGAGCAGTTCTTC. This encodes CASSEAALAGGGNEQFF.

This clone has only a few counts. The chain links TRBV7-9 to TRBJ2-1; D is uncertain. CDR3 size: 15 residues. The V gene lost 5 bases and the J gene lost 8 bases, with 19 bases spanning the gap. Germline CDR1 SEHNR, CDR2 FQNEAQ (reference sequence). The CDR3 coding sequence is TGTGCCAGCAGCACTTCTAGACCTGACGACGATGAGCAGTTCTTC. Protein sequence: CASSTSRPDDDEQFF.